This T cell receptor (beta chain) stems from a study of cytomegalovirus exposure and HLA in healthy donors. Whole-study results and caveats: The listing of roughly 160 TCR beta chains classed them as cytomegalovirus-associated.

This CDR3 is 15 amino acids long. Germline-derived CDR1 and CDR2 are SGHTA and FQGTGA. Trimming pared 5 bases from V and 0 bases from J, leaving 8 bases between. Libraries were prepared by immunoSEQ multiplex PCR; TCRdb keeps only in-frame clonotypes and omits some of them. The table lists about 220,000 clones, roughly 88% of them singletons. With regard to this clone: What it binds is not known.

The source of this sequence is a woman in her late teens or twenties in good health and CMV-seronegative. The specimen sequenced was PBMCs. This rearrangement joins TRBV7-3 to TRBJ2-6; the D gene is possibly TRBD1 (5 bases). The CDR3 bases are TGTGCCAGCAGCCCGCAGGGCTCTGGGGCCAACGTCCTGACTTTC. Translation: CASSPQGSGANVLTF.